This T cell receptor beta chain was identified during a study of T cell responses to AZD1222 COVID-19 vaccine. Study-wide results and caveats: The donors showed a predominance of white British ancestry and of females, with possible underestimation of clonal diversity. Nearly half of unique spike-specific TCRs reportedly avoided B.1.351 and B.1.1.7 mutated regions. The study sampled repertoires only after the peak T cell response.

CDR1 is MGHRA, CDR2 YSYEKL, per germline. The CDR3 is made up of 14 amino acids. V was pared by 0 bases and J by 6 bases, with 11 bases between. The protocol was immunoSEQ multiplex PCR, while the TCRdb copy is restricted to in-frame clones and leaves out a portion. Among about 150,000 clones listed, over 90% were seen once. Regarding this clone: Its antigen is not identified.

The source was peripheral blood, collected 28 days after the second AZD1222 dose. The receptor was derived from an adult who received the AZD1222 COVID-19 vaccine. The chain uses TRBV4-1 and TRBJ2-5; no firm D call. The CDR3 DNA reads TGCGCCAGCAGCCAAGATTCTCAAATCCAGACCCAGTACTTC. Translating gives CASSQDSQIQTQYF.